This T cell receptor (beta chain) was sequenced during a study of naive and memory T cell subsets. Both TRBC1 and TRBC2 were covered by a beta constant-region primer of two equimolar oligonucleotides. TCRdb analysed the UMI-ligation and nested PCR reads with MiXCR anew, one entry per CDR3 protein. The repertoire holds 70,000 to 95,000 distinct CDR3 sequences, around 6.5% seen once, with over 1.5% in the top ten. After CD4 positive bead selection, the CD4-negative fraction gave CD8 T cells. Cells stained for CD3, CD4, CD8, CD45RA, CD27 and viability were sorted into four CD45RA/CD27 subsets. V lost 0 bases and J 5 bases, leaving 13 bases between the germline ends. Germline CDR1 GTSNPN, CDR2 SVGIG (reference sequence). The CDR3 sequence is 14 residues long. Ten or more counts support this clonotype.

The receptor's source is a human donor in good health. This chain joins TRBV30 and TRBJ2-5; weak D call: TRBD1 (7 bases). What was sequenced was central memory CD4+ T cells from blood. The CDR3, as DNA: TGTGCCTGGAGTGTAGGAGGGGGCGCCGAGACCCAGTACTTC. Translation gives CAWSVGGGAETQYF.